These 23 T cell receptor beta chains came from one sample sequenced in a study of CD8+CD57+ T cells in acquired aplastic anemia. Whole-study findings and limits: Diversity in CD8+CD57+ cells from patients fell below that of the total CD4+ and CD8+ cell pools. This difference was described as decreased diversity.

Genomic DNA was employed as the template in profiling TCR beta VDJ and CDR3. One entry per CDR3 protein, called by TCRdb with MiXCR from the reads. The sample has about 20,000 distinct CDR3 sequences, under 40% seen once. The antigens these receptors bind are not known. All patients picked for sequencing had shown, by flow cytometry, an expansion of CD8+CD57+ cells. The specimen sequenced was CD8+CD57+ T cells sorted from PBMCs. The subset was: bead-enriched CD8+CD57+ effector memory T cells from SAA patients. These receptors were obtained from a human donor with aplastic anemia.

CDR3 nucleotide sequence: TGCGCCAGCAGTGACAGTAGGGCAGATACGCAGTATTTT. Protein: CASSDSRADTQYF. This sequence joins TRBV10-1 and TRBJ2-3, with D unclear. Trimming shortened V by 3 bases and J by 4 bases, and 8 bases separated the two germline ends. Germline V CDR1 and CDR2: WNHNN, SYGVQD (reference sequence). The CDR3 covers 13 residues.

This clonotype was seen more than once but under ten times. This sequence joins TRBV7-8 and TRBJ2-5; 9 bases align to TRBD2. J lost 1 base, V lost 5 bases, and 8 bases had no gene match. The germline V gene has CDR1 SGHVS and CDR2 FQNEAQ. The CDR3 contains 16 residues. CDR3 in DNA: TGTGCCAGCAGCGGTGGGCTAGCGGGATCCCAAGAGACCCAGTACTTC. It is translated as CASSGGLAGSQETQYF.

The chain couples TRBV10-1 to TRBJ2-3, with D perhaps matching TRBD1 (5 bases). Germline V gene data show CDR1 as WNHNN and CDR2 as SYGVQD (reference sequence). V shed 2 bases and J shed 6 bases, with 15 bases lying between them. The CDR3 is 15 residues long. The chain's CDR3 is CASSETGPGIDTQYF. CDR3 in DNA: TGCGCCAGCAGTGAGACAGGCCCTGGGATTGATACGCAGTATTTT.

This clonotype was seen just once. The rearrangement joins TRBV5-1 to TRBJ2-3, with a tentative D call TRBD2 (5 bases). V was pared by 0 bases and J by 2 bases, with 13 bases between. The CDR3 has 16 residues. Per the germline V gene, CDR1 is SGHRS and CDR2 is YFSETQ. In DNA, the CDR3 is TGCGCCAGCAGCTTGGGGTCGCGGGTGGACACAGATACGCAGTATTTT. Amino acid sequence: CASSLGSRVDTDTQYF. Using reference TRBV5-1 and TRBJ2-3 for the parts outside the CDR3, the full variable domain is KAGVTQTPRYLIKTRGQQVTLSCSPISGHRSVSWYQQTPGQGLQFLFEYFSETQRNKGNFPGRFSGRQFSNSRSEMNVSTLELGDSALYLCASSLGSRVDTDTQYFGPGTRLTVL.

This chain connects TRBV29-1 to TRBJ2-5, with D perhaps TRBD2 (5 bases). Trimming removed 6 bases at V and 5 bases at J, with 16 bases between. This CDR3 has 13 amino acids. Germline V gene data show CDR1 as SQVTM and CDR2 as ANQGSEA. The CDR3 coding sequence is TGCAGCGTCCCTCGGACTTCGTCGGAGACCCAGTACTTC. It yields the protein CSVPRTSSETQYF.

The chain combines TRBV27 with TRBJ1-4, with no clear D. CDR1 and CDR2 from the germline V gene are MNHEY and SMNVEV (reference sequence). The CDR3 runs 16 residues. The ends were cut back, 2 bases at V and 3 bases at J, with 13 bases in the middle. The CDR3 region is CASSLGAASANEKLFF. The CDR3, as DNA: TGTGCCAGCAGTTTAGGAGCTGCATCGGCTAATGAAAAACTGTTTTTT. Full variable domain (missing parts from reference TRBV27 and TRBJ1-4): EAQVTQNPRYLITVTGKKLTVTCSQNMNHEYMSWYRQDPGLGLRQIYYSMNVEVTDKGDVPEGYKVSRKEKRNFPLILESPSPNQTSLYFCASSLGAASANEKLFFGSGTQLSVL.

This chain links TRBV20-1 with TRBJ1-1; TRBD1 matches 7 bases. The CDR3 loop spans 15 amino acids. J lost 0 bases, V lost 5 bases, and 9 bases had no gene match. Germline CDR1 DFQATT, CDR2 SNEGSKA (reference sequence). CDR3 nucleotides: TGCAGTGCTCCCGAACCGGGACAGTTGAACACTGAAGCTTTCTTT. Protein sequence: CSAPEPGQLNTEAFF.

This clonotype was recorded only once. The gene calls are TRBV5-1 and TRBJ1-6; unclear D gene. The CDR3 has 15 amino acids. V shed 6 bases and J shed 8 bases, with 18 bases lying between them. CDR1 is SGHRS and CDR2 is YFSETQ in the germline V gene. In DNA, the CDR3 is TGCGCCAGCACCCTGGGATCTGATAGAGATTCACCCCTCCACTTT. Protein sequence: CASTLGSDRDSPLHF.

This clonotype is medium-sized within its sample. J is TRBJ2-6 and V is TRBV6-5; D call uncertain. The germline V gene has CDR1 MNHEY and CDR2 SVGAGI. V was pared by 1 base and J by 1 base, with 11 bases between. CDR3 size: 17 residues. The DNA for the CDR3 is TGTGCCAGCAGTTACTTGGATGGGAATTCTGGGGCCAACGTCCTGACTTTC. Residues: CASSYLDGNSGANVLTF.

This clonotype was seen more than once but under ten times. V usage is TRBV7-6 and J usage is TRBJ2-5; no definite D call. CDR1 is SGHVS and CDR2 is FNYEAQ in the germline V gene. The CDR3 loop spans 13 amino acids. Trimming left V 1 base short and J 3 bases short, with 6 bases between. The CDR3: CASSLGSEETQYF. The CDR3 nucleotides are TGTGCCAGCAGCTTAGGCTCAGAAGAGACCCAGTACTTC.

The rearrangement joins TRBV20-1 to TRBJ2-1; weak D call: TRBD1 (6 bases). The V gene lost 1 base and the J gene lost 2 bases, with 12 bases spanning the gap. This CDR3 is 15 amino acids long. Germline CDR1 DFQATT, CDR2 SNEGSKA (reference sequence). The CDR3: CSARVPGQPYNEQFF. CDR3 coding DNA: TGCAGTGCTAGAGTCCCAGGACAGCCCTACAATGAGCAGTTCTTC.

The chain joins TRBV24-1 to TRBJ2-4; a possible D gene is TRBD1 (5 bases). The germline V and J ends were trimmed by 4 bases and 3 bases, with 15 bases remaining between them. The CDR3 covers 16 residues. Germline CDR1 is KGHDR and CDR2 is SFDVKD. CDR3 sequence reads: CATSDPTATFKNIQYF. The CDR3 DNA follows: TGTGCCACCAGTGACCCGACAGCGACGTTCAAAAACATTCAGTACTTC.

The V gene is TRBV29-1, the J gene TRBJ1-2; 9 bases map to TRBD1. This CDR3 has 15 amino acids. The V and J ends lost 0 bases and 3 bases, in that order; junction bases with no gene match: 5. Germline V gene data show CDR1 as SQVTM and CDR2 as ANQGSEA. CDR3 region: CSVEDTRQGDYGYTF. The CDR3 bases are TGCAGCGTTGAAGATACGAGACAGGGGGACTATGGCTACACCTTC.

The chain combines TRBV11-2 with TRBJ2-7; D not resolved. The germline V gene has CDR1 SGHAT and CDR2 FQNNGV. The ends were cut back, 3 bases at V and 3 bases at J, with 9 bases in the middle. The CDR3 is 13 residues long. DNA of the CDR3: TGTGCCAGCAGCTTCCTTCACAGCTACGAGCAGTACTTC. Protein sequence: CASSFLHSYEQYF.

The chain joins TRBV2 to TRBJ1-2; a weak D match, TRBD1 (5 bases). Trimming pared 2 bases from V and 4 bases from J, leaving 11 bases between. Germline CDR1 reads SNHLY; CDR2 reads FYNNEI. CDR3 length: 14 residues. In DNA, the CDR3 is TGTGCCAGCAGTGAAAGCGGGGCCAGCTATGGCTACACCTTC. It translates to CASSESGASYGYTF.

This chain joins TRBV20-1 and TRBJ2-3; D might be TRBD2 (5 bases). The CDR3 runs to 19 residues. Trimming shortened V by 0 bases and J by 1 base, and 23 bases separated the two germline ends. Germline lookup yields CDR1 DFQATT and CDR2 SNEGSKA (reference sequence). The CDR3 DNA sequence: TGCAGTGCTAGAGATCCCCCCCCCCGCCGGACGCGGGGCACAGATACGCAGTATTTT. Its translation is CSARDPPPRRTRGTDTQYF.

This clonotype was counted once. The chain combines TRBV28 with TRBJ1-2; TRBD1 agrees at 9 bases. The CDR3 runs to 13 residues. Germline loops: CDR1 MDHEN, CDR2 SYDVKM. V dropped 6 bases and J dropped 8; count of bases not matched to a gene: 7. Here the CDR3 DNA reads TGTGCCAGCAGGCTAACAGGGGGCAGGGGCTACACCTTC. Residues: CASRLTGGRGYTF.

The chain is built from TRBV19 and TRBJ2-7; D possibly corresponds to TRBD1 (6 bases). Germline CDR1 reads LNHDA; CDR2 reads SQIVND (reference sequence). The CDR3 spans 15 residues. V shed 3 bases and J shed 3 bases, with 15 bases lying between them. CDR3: CASSIAAGVHYEQYF. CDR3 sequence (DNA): TGTGCCAGTAGTATCGCGGCAGGGGTCCACTACGAGCAGTACTTC.

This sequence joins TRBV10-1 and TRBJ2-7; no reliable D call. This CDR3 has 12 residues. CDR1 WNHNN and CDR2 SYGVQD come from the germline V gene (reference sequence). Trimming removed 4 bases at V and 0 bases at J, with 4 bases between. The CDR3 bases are TGCGCCAGCAGTGCGAGCTCCTACGAGCAGTACTTC. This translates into CASSASSYEQYF.

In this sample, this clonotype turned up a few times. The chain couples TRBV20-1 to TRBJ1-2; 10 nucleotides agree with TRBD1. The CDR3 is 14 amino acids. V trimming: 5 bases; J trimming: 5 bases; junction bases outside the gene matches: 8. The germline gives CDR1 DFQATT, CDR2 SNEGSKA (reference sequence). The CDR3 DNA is TGCAGTGCTTCTGGAAGGGGACAGGGGTATGGCTACACCTTC. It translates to CSASGRGQGYGYTF.

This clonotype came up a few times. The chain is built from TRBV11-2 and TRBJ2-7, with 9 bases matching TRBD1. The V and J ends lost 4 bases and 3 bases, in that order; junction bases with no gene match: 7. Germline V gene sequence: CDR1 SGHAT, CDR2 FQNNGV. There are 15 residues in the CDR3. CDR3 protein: CASSSFGTGIYEQYF. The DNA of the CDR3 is TGTGCCAGCAGCTCGTTCGGGACAGGGATCTACGAGCAGTACTTC.

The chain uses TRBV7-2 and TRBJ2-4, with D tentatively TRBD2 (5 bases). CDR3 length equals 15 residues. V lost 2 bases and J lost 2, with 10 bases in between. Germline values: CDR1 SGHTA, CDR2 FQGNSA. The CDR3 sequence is CASSLFGESKNIQYF. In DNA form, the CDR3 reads TGTGCCAGCAGCTTATTCGGGGAATCCAAAAACATTCAGTACTTC.

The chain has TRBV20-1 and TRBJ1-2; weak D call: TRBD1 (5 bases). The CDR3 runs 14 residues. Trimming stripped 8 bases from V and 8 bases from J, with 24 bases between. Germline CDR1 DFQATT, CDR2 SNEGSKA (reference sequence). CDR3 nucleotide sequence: TGCAGTTCTTTAGAGAGGGCGGGGGGTTCGGGCTACACCTTC. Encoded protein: CSSLERAGGSGYTF.